Sequencing of this T cell receptor (beta chain) was carried out in a study of CD8+ T cells in alopecia areata. General study findings and limits: Normal-skin resident alphabeta T cells also appear among scalp sample sequences. Clarity of TCR sharing across patients fell short of that in mice, possibly HLA-related.

On this clone: As yet, its antigen is unknown.

PBMCs provided sorted CD4+ and CD8+ T cells. RNA was isolated and reverse transcribed to cDNA, the sequencing template. Profiled with immunoSEQ multiplex PCR; TCRdb holds only in-frame clones, not every one. The top ten hold 36% of the sample, which has 140,000 or so clones, around two thirds seen once. The sample comprised CD8+ T cells sorted from blood. This sequence originates from a human donor in good health.

CDR3 sequence (DNA): TGTGCCAGCAGTTTCCGTTTCCTGAACACCGGGGAGCTGTTTTTT. This codes for CASSFRFLNTGELFF. This chain links TRBV28 with TRBJ2-2; D unresolved. Germline V gene data show CDR1 as MDHEN and CDR2 as SYDVKM. Deletions cut 3 bases from V and 1 base from J, with 9 bases between. The CDR3 extends over 15 amino acids.